This T cell receptor (beta chain) is drawn from a study of human T cells and chemical hapten exposure. Regarding time point: patch test 1, 2 weeks after DPC sensitization. Treatment meaning: therapeutic diphenylcyclopropenone sensitization with weekly scalp DPC. One entry per CDR3 protein results from TCRdb running MiXCR on the RACE reads. The sample holds 100,000 to 150,000 distinct CDR3 sequences; around 15% are singletons and the top ten take 0.8% to 1%. The TCR was taken from a man aged 18 to 30 with alopecia areata. Some clones in this sample may be carry-over from other donors' samples. The source material was whole blood, sampled in connection with sensitization to the hapten diphenylcyclopropenone (DPC).

Written as DNA, the CDR3 is TGTGCCAGCAGCTGGAGGACTGGTCGGGGGCCTCCAGATACGCAGTATTTT. Residues: CASSWRTGRGPPDTQYF. J is TRBJ2-3 and V is TRBV11-2; D is perhaps TRBD1 or TRBD2 (6 bases each). The germline CDR1 and CDR2 sequences are SGHAT and FQNNGV. The CDR3 spans 17 residues. Trimming pared 4 bases from V and 4 bases from J, leaving 21 bases between.